This TCR beta chain was sequenced for a study of T cell repertoires in cytomegalovirus infection. This clonotype came up many times. TCRdb redid the calling of the reads with MiXCR, one entry per CDR3 protein. The table shows 200,000 to 250,000 distinct CDR3 sequences, with roughly 23% occurring only once. CDR3 length: 14 residues. Trimming left V 2 bases short and J 3 bases short, with 10 bases between. Germline assignment: CDR1 SGHVS and CDR2 FNYEAQ. The sample consisted of CD8+ T cells from PBMCs. This clonotype was sampled from a human donor in good health (CMV status not recorded). Some clones in this sample may be carry-over from other donors' samples. The chain is built from TRBV7-6 and TRBJ1-1; D call uncertain. CDR3 sequence (DNA): TGTGCCAGCAGCTTAAGTGAGGGAGACACTGAAGCTTTCTTT. Translation gives CASSLSEGDTEAFF.